The 12 T cell receptor beta chains presented below share a single source sample, sequenced in a study of cytomegalovirus exposure and HLA in healthy donors. This PCR relied on a set of 60 Vbeta primers and 13 Jbeta primers. Here immunoSEQ multiplex PCR was the method, and the copy in TCRdb shows in-frame clones only, minus some. Of 150,000 to 200,000 clones in the sample, roughly 80% were seen once. Specimen: PBMCs. These receptors all come from a woman between 18 and 29 years old in good health and CMV-seropositive.

The V gene is TRBV27, the J gene TRBJ1-4; the match to TRBD1 covers 10 bases. V gave up 5 bases and J gave up 3 bases; unmatched junction bases: 9. Germline CDR1 reads MNHEY; CDR2 reads SMNVEV (reference sequence). The CDR3 sequence is 17 residues long. CDR3 coding DNA: TGTGCCAGCAGTCGTGGGACAGGGGAGTTCGCTAATGAAAAACTGTTTTTT. It translates to CASSRGTGEFANEKLFF.

This clone was observed a handful of times. This chain joins TRBV29-1 and TRBJ2-3; 7 positions agree with TRBD1. The CDR3 consists of 13 residues. CDR1 is SQVTM, CDR2 ANQGSEA, per germline. CDR3 sequence reads: CTWGTDSTDTQYF. As DNA, the CDR3 is TGCACCTGGGGGACAGACAGCACAGATACGCAGTATTTT.

This clone has just a few counts. This rearrangement joins TRBV10-1 to TRBJ2-3; 9 bases line up with TRBD2. CDR3 size: 15 residues. Germline lookup yields CDR1 WNHNN and CDR2 SYGVQD (reference sequence). Trimming at V came to 4 bases and at J to 4 bases, leaving 6 bases not matched to a gene. This CDR3 is CASSGTAGGADTQYF. As DNA, the CDR3 is TGCGCCAGCAGTGGTACAGCGGGGGGAGCAGATACGCAGTATTTT.

This clone was counted a single time. The chain has TRBV7-6 and TRBJ2-7, with 7 nucleotides matching TRBD1. The germline V gene has CDR1 SGHVS and CDR2 FNYEAQ. The CDR3 runs to 13 residues. Germline trimming cut 5 bases from V and 3 bases from J; bases unmatched to any gene: 4. CDR3 bases: TGTGCCAGCAGCGCCCGGGACAGCTACGAGCAGTACTTC. This sequence encodes CASSARDSYEQYF.

V is TRBV5-1 and J is TRBJ2-7; D gene uncertain. Trimming left V 0 bases short and J 1 base short, with 11 bases between. This CDR3 contains 15 residues. Looked up from germline, CDR1 is SGHRS and CDR2 is YFSETQ. Here the CDR3 reads CASSLALGWSYEQYF. DNA for the CDR3: TGCGCCAGCAGCTTGGCCCTCGGGTGGTCCTACGAGCAGTACTTC.

The V and J genes are TRBV9 and TRBJ2-2, with D maybe TRBD1 (6 bases). In germline, CDR1 is SGDLS, CDR2 YYNGEE. There are 16 residues in the CDR3. V lost 5 bases and J lost 5, with 19 bases in between. The CDR3: CASSAMGAGATGELFF. The CDR3 region has the DNA TGTGCCAGCAGTGCTATGGGGGCAGGGGCGACCGGGGAGCTGTTTTTT.

This clone was detected only a few times. This sequence joins TRBV6-6 and TRBJ1-1; D possibly corresponds to TRBD1 (5 bases). The CDR3 totals 15 residues. The V gene lost 6 bases and the J gene lost 3 bases, with 17 bases spanning the gap. Germline V CDR1 and CDR2: MNHNY, SVGAGI (reference sequence). CDR3 bases: TGTGCCAGCAGCCTTCAGGGCGGCGTGGACACTGAAGCTTTCTTT. It yields the protein CASSLQGGVDTEAFF.

The V and J genes are TRBV5-1 and TRBJ2-6; TRBD1 matches 10 bases. Unmatched junction bases numbered 11, after V lost 4 bases and J lost 4 bases. There are 18 residues in the CDR3. The germline V gene has CDR1 SGHRS and CDR2 YFSETQ. CDR3 nucleotides: TGCGCCAGCAGCCTGGGGCCCGGGACAGGGGACGGGGCCAACGTCCTGACTTTC. Translating gives CASSLGPGTGDGANVLTF.

The rearrangement links TRBV5-6 to TRBJ1-1, with D possibly TRBD1 on 6 matching bases. The CDR3 spans 16 residues. Germline values: CDR1 SGHDT, CDR2 YYEEEE. V was shortened by 3 bases and J by 5 bases, with 20 bases between the two germline ends. The CDR3 sequence is CASSSQPAGARTEAFF. The CDR3 DNA sequence: TGTGCCAGCAGCTCACAACCGGCGGGGGCGCGGACTGAAGCTTTCTTT.

The chain uses TRBV12-2 and TRBJ2-5; TRBD2 reflects the table's D call only, with no check against the DNA. TRBV12-2 is deemed a pseudogene. The CDR3 runs to 16 residues. CDR3 amino acids: CARHKVSMGGRGTQYF. Here the CDR3 DNA reads TGTGCAAGACACAAAGTGAGTATGGGGGGGCGTGGGACCCAGTACTTC.

This chain uses TRBV5-1 with TRBJ2-2; no clear D. Trimming took off 0 bases at V and 1 base at J, with 7 bases between the two ends. There are 15 residues in the CDR3. CDR1 is SGHRS and CDR2 is YFSETQ in the germline V gene. CDR3 in DNA: TGCGCCAGCAGCTTGGACAGAAGGAACACCGGGGAGCTGTTTTTT. It translates to CASSLDRRNTGELFF.

This clone was detected only once. The chain is built from TRBV11-3 and TRBJ2-2; D remains unclear. The length of the CDR3 is 13 residues. Germline assignment: CDR1 SGHNT and CDR2 YENEEA. V was trimmed by 1 base and J by 6 bases, leaving 6 bases between them. The CDR3 coding sequence is TGTGCCAGCAGCTTAGTACGCGCCGGGGAGCTGTTTTTT. This translates into CASSLVRAGELFF. Using reference TRBV11-3 and TRBJ2-2 for the parts outside the CDR3, the full variable domain is EAGVVQSPRYKIIEKKQPVAFWCNPISGHNTLYWYLQNLGQGPELLIRYENEEAVDDSQLPKDRFSAERLKGVDSTLKIQPAELGDSAVYLCASSLVRAGELFFGEGSRLTVL.